These T cell receptor beta chains were read from a single sample in a study of shared clonotypes between healthy human individuals. Data came from immunoSEQ multiplex PCR; TCRdb stores just in-frame clones and leaves some out. Among around 980,000 clones, 75% to 80% were seen once, and the ten largest hold around 0.61%. Sample: memory CD4+ T cells from PBMCs. These receptors originate from a man aged 18-30 years in good health. Some clones in this sample may be carry-over from other donors' samples. Both conserved end residues are part of each CDR3. Fields, in order: J gene, D gene, V gene, clone size, CDR3 protein, CDR3 DNA. The D gene is left open where the match is weak. Clone size is shown for a subset of rows, as once, few, many or a class of expanded clone.

j_call: TRBJ1-2
d_call: TRBD1
v_call: TRBV2
clone_size: .
cdr3_aa: CASRRRQGDGYTF
cdr3_nt: TGTGCCAGCAGACGACGACAGGGGGATGGCTACACCTTC

j_call: TRBJ2-4
d_call: .
v_call: TRBV4-1
clone_size: .
cdr3_aa: CASSHLFLGNIQYF
cdr3_nt: TGCGCCAGCAGCCATTTGTTCCTAGGAAACATTCAGTACTTC

j_call: TRBJ1-5
d_call: .
v_call: TRBV5-1
clone_size: many
cdr3_aa: CASSLMGLSNQPQHF
cdr3_nt: TGCGCCAGCAGCTTGATGGGACTTAGCAATCAGCCCCAGCATTTT

j_call: TRBJ2-3
d_call: TRBD1
v_call: TRBV30
clone_size: .
cdr3_aa: CAWGVGTGQPTDTQYF
cdr3_nt: TGTGCCTGGGGGGTCGGGACAGGCCAACCCACAGATACGCAGTATTTT

j_call: TRBJ1-1
d_call: TRBD1
v_call: TRBV7-9
clone_size: many
cdr3_aa: CASSLTGDTEAFF
cdr3_nt: TGTGCCAGCAGCTTAACAGGGGATACTGAAGCTTTCTTT

j_call: TRBJ2-3
d_call: TRBD2
v_call: TRBV29-1
clone_size: .
cdr3_aa: CSVGTRGTDTQYF
cdr3_nt: TGCAGCGTAGGGACTAGGGGCACAGATACGCAGTATTTT

j_call: TRBJ1-4
d_call: TRBD1
v_call: TRBV30
clone_size: .
cdr3_aa: CAWRSRGRGEKLFF
cdr3_nt: TGTGCCTGGAGGTCAAGGGGGCGCGGTGAAAAACTGTTTTTT

j_call: TRBJ1-5
d_call: TRBD1
v_call: TRBV28
clone_size: few
cdr3_aa: CASSPGSGTEYGWGGNQPQHF
cdr3_nt: TGTGCCAGCAGTCCAGGCTCCGGGACAGAGTACGGGTGGGGGGGCAATCAGCCCCAGCATTTT

j_call: TRBJ1-1
d_call: .
v_call: TRBV12-1
clone_size: few
cdr3_aa: CANRTGSDTEAFF
cdr3_nt: TGTGCCAACAGGACCGGATCGGACACTGAAGCTTTCTTT

j_call: TRBJ1-2
d_call: .
v_call: TRBV18
clone_size: .
cdr3_aa: CASSPQGVADGYTF
cdr3_nt: TGTGCCAGCTCACCACAGGGGGTAGCGGATGGCTACACCTTC

j_call: TRBJ1-2
d_call: TRBD1
v_call: TRBV25-1
clone_size: .
cdr3_aa: CASSERTGGIYGYTF
cdr3_nt: TGTGCCAGCAGTGAAAGGACAGGGGGTATCTATGGCTACACCTTC

j_call: TRBJ1-4
d_call: TRBD1
v_call: TRBV2
clone_size: .
cdr3_aa: CASRTSGTVSEKLFF
cdr3_nt: TGTGCCAGCAGAACCTCCGGGACAGTCTCTGAAAAACTGTTTTTT

j_call: TRBJ1-2
d_call: .
v_call: TRBV20-1
clone_size: .
cdr3_aa: CSAPDPFVHTF
cdr3_nt: TGCAGTGCCCCTGACCCGTTCGTCCACACCTTC